This paragraph reports one T cell receptor (beta chain). The V gene's germline CDR1 is LGHNA and CDR2 YSLEER. V was pared by 3 bases and J by 0 bases, with 5 bases of the junction left unmatched. This CDR3 region has 18 residues. These data are taken from a study of T cell responses to AZD1222 COVID-19 vaccine. TCRdb keeps only in-frame clones here, not all; method: immunoSEQ multiplex PCR. The sample lists 90,000 to 120,000 clones; 90% to 95% were seen once. V gene TRBV4-3 combines with J gene TRBJ2-1; 13 bases are shared with TRBD2. The receptor was derived from an adult in good health. The starting material was peripheral blood, obtained on day 0 of AZD1222 vaccination. The CDR3 sequence: CASSHGLAGDSSYNEQFF. As DNA, the CDR3 is TGCGCCAGCAGCCATGGACTAGCGGGAGATAGCTCCTACAATGAGCAGTTCTTC.